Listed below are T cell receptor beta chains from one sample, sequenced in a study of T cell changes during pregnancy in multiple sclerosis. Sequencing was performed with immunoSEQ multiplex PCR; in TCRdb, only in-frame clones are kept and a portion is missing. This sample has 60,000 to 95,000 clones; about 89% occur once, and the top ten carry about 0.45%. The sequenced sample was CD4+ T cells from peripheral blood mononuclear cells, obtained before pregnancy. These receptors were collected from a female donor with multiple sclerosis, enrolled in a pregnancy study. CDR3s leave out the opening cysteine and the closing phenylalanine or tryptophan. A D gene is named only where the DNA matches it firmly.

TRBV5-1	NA	ASSEAGATEAF
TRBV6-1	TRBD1	ASRDRVGNSPLH
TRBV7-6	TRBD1	ASSLGWRGQGVGGTEAF
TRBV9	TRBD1	ASRRTGVNYGYT
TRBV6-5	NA	ASTSYGGGFYEQY
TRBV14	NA	ASSPQSYEQY
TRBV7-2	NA	ASSPRQVNTGELF
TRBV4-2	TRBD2	ASSQSGLAGGSHEQF
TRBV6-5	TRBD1	ASSPDRGGVTQY
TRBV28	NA	ASSSGAGYGYT
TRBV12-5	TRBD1	ASAMGQGVNQPQH
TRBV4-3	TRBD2	ASSQRGTSGTDTQY
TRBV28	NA	ASSLSTAGYNEQF
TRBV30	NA	AWSVRAGRGYT
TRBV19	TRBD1	ASRNRGGGNQPQH
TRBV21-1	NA	ASSKRLARSRPGTIY
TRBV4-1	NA	ASSQDGRGYYNEQF
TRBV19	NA	ASSTPQQGFEETQY
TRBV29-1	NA	SVSRLSTEAF
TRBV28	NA	ASSSSRGGTGELF
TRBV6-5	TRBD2	ASSRLASGHYEQY
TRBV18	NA	ASSPLSLDTQY
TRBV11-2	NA	ASSFSRGTDTQY
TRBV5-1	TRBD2	ASSLVASGGPEQETQY
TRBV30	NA	AWSVLGTTNTEAF
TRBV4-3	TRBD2	ASSQEVSGGAAVYEQY
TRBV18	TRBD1	ASSHRDRGQTSGNTIY
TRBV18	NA	ASSPGISYNEQF
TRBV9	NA	ASSAAGGGRYYNEQF
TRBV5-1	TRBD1	ASSRTGVSYNEQF
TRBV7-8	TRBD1	ASSQTGPGELF
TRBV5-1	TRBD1	ASSLGQGNSPLH
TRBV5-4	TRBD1	ASSWDRGNEQY
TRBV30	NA	AWSQQGKARTEAF
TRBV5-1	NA	ASSLDSLTAYGYT
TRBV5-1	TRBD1	ASSDQGAGDTQY
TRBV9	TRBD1	ASRGRQGEDGYT
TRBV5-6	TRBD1	ASSSPGQGISPLH
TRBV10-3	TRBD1	AISPWTGIAKNIQY
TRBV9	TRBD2	ASSAEVPGLAGGDTQY
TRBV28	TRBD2	ASSLLAGGVDTQY
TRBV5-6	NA	ASSLVGLGIAYNEQF
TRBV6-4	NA	ASSTGGYGTEAF